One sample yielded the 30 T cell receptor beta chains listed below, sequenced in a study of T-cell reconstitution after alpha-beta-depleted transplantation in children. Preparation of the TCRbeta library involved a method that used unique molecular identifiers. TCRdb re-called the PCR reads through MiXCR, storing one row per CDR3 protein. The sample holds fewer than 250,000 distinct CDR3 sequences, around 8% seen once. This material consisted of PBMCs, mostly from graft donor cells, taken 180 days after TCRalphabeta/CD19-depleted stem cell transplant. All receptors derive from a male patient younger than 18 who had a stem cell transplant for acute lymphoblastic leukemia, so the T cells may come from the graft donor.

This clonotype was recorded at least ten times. The CDR3, as DNA: TGTGCCAGCAGCCGACAGGGGCATTCGGACGGGGAGCTGTTTTTT. Translation: CASSRQGHSDGELFF. This sequence joins TRBV7-9 and TRBJ2-2; 8 positions agree with TRBD1. Germline CDR1 SEHNR, CDR2 FQNEAQ (reference sequence). Unmatched junction bases numbered 9, after V lost 5 bases and J lost 7 bases. The CDR3 totals 15 residues. The full variable domain, rest sourced from reference TRBV7-9 and TRBJ2-2, is DTGVSQNPRHKITKRGQNVTFRCDPISEHNRLYWYRQTLGQGPEFLTYFQNEAQLEKSRLLSDRFSAERPKGSFSTLEIQRTEQGDSAMYLCASSRQGHSDGELFFGEGSRLTVL.

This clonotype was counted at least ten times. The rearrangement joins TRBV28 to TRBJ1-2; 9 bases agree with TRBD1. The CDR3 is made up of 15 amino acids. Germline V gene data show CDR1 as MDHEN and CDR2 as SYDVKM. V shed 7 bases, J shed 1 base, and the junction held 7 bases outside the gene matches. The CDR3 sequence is CASTPGQGINYGYTF. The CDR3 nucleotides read TGTGCCAGCACTCCGGGACAGGGCATTAACTATGGCTACACCTTC.

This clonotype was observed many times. CDR3 nucleotides: TGCAGTGCACCCGGCGGACTAGTCCCCTCCGAGCAGTACTTC. It specifies CSAPGGLVPSEQYF. The V and J genes are TRBV20-1 and TRBJ2-7, with 7 bases fitting TRBD2. Germline V gene sequence: CDR1 DFQATT, CDR2 SNEGSKA (reference sequence). V was clipped by 6 bases and J by 6 bases; unmatched bases: 14. The CDR3 is made up of 14 amino acids.

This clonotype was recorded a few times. CDR3 amino acids: CASSSHLYNEQFF. For the CDR3, the DNA is TGTGCCAGTAGTTCTCACCTCTACAATGAGCAGTTCTTC. V is TRBV19 and J is TRBJ2-1; the D is unclear. The V end lost 5 bases, the J end lost 3 bases, and 8 bases lay between the germline ends. The V gene's germline CDR1 is LNHDA and CDR2 SQIVND (reference sequence). The CDR3 is 13 amino acids. The whole variable domain, remainder taken from reference TRBV19 and TRBJ2-1, is DGGITQSPKYLFRKEGQNVTLSCEQNLNHDAMYWYRQDPGQGLRLIYYSQIVNDFQKGDIAEGYSVSREKKESFPLTVTSAQKNPTAFYLCASSSHLYNEQFFGPGTRLTVL.

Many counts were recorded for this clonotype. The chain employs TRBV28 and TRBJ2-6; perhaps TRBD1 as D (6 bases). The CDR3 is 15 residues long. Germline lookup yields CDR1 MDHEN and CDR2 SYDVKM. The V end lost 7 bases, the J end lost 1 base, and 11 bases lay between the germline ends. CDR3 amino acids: CASTQRGSGANVLTF. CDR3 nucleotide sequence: TGTGCCAGCACTCAGAGGGGGTCTGGGGCCAACGTCCTGACTTTC.

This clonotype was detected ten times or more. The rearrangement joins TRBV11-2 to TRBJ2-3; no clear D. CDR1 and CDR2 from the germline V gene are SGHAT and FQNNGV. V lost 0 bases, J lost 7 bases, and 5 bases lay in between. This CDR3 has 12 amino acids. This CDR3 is CASSLDKNTQYF. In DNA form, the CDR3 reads TGTGCCAGCAGCTTAGATAAGAATACGCAGTATTTT. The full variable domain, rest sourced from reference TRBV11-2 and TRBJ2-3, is EAGVAQSPRYKIIEKRQSVAFWCNPISGHATLYWYQQILGQGPKLLIQFQNNGVVDDSQLPKDRFSAERLKGVDSTLKIQPAKLEDSAVYLCASSLDKNTQYFGPGTRLTVL.

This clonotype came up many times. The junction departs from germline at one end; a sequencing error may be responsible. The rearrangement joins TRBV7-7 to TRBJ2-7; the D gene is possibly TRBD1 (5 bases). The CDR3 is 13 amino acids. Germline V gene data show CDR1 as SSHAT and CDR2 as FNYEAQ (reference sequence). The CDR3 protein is CASSLGESYEQYF. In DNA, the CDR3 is TGTGCTAGCAGCTTAGGGGAATCCTACGAGCAGTACTTC.

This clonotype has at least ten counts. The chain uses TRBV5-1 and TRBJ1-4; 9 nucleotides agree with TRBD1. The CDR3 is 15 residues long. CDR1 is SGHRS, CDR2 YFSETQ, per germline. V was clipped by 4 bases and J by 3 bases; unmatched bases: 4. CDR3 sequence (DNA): TGCGCCAGCAGCCCACAGGGGGCATCTAATGAAAAACTGTTTTTT. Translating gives CASSPQGASNEKLFF.

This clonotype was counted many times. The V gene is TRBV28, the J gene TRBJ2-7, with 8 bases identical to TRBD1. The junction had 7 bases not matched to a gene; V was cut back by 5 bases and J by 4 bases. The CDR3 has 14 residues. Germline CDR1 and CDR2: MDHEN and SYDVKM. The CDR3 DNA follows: TGTGCCAGCAGTACCTGGGACAGGTCTTACGAGCAGTACTTC. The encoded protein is CASSTWDRSYEQYF.

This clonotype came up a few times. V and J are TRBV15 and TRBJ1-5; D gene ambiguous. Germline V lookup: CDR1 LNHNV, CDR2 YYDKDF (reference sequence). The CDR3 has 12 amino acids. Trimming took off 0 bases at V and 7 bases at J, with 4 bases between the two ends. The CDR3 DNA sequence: TGTGCCACCAGCAGAGATTGGCAGCCCCAGCATTTT. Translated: CATSRDWQPQHF.

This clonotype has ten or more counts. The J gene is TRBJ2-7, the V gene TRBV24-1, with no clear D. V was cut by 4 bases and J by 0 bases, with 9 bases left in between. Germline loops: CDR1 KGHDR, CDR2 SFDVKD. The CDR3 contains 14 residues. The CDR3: CATSDGSFSYEQYF. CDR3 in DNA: TGTGCCACCAGTGACGGATCCTTCTCCTACGAGCAGTACTTC.

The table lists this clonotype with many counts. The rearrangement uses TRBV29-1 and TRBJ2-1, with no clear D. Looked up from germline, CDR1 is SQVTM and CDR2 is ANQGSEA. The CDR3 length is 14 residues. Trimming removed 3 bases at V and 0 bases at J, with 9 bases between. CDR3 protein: CSVDQRRSYNEQFF. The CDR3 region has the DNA TGCAGCGTTGACCAGCGCCGCTCCTACAATGAGCAGTTCTTC.

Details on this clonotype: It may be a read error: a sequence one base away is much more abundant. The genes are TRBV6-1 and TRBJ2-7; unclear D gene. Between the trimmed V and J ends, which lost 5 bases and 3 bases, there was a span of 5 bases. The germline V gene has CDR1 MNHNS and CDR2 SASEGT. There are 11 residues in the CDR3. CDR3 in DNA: TGTGCCAGCAGTCGATACTACGAGCAGTACTTC. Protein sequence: CASSRYYEQYF.

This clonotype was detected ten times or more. CDR3 sequence reads: CAISADRTGAYGYTF. The CDR3 nucleotides read TGTGCCATCAGTGCCGACCGGACAGGGGCCTATGGCTACACCTTC. The chain is built from TRBV10-3 and TRBJ1-2; TRBD1 matches at 9 bases. The CDR3 contains 15 residues. Germline V gene sequence: CDR1 ENHRY, CDR2 SYGVKD. The V segment lost 4 bases and the J segment 4 bases; nucleotides outside the gene matches: 7.

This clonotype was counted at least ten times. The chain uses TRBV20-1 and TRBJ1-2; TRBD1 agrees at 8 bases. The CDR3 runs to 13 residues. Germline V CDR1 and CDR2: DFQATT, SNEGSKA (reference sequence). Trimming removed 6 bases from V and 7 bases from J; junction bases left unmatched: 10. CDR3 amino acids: CSAPIGQGVGYTF. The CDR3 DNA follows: TGCAGTGCCCCTATCGGACAGGGAGTTGGCTACACCTTC.

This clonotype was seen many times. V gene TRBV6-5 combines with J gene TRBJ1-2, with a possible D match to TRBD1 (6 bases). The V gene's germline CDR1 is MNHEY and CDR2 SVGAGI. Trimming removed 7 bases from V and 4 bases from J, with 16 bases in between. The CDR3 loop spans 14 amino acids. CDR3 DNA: TGTGCCAGCACCCTTACAAGGGGGGGCTATGGCTACACCTTC. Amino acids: CASTLTRGGYGYTF.

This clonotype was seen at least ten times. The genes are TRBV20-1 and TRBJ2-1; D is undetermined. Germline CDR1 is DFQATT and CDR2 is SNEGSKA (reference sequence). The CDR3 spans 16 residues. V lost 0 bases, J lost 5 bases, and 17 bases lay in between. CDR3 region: CSARDLRGPRDNEQFF. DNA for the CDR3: TGCAGTGCTAGAGATCTACGCGGACCTCGTGACAATGAGCAGTTCTTC.

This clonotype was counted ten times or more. The CDR3 bases are TGTGCCAGCAGTTTAAGTCCACTAGCGGAGCAGTTCTTC. This translates into CASSLSPLAEQFF. This chain links TRBV28 with TRBJ2-1, with 7 bases that match TRBD2. The CDR3 is 13 amino acids. Germline CDR1 and CDR2: MDHEN and SYDVKM. Germline trimming cut 2 bases from V and 10 bases from J; bases unmatched to any gene: 5.

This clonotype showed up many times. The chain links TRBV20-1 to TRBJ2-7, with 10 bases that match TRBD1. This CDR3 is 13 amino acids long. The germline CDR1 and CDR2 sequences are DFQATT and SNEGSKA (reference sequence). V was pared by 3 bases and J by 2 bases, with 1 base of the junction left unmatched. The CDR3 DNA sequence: TGCAGTGCTAGCGGGACAGGGGCCTACGAGCAGTACTTC. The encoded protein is CSASGTGAYEQYF.

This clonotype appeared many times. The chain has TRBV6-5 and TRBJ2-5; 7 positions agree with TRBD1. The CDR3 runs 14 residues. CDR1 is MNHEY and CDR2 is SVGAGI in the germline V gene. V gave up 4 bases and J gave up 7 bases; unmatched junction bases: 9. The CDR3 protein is CASSSRTGLGTQYF. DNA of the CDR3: TGTGCCAGCAGTTCCCGGACAGGCCTAGGGACCCAGTACTTC.

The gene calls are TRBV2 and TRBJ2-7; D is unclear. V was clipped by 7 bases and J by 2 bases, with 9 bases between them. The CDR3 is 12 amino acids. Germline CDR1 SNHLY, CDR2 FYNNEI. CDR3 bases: TGTGCCAGCAAGGGCCAGGCCTACGAGCAGTACTTC. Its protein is CASKGQAYEQYF.

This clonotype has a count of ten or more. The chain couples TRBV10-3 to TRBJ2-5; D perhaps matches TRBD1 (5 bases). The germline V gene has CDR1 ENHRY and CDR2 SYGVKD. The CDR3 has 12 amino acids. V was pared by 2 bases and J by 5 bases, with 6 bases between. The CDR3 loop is CAISEAGETQYF. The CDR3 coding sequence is TGTGCCATCAGTGAGGCAGGGGAGACCCAGTACTTC.

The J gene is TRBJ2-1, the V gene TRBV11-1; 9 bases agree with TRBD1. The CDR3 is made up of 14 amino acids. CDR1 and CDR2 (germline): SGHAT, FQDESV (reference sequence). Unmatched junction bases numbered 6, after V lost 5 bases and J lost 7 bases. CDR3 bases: TGTGCCAGCAGCCCAGAGACAGGGGGGAATGAGCAGTTCTTC. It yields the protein CASSPETGGNEQFF.

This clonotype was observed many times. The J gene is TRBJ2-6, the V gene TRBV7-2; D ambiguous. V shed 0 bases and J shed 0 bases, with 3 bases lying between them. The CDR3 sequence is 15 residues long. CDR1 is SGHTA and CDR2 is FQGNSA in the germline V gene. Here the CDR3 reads CASSLARSGANVLTF. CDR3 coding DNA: TGTGCCAGCAGCTTAGCCCGCTCTGGGGCCAACGTCCTGACTTTC.

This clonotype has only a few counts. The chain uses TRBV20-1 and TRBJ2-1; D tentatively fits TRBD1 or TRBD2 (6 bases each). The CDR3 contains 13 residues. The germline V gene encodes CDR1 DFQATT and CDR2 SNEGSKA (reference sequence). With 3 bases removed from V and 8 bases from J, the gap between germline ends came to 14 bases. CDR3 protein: CSASGGFRDEQFF. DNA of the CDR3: TGCAGTGCTAGCGGGGGCTTTAGGGATGAGCAGTTCTTC.

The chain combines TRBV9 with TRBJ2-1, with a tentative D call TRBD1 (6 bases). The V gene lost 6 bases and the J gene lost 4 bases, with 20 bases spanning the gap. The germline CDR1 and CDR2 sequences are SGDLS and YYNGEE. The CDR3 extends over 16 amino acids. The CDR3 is CASTPRSGESYNEQFF. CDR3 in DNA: TGTGCCAGCACCCCCCGGTCAGGGGAAAGTTACAATGAGCAGTTCTTC.

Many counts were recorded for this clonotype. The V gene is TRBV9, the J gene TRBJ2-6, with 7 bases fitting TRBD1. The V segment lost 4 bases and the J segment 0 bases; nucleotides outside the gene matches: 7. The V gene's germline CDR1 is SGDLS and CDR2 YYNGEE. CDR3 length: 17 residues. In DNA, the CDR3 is TGTGCCAGCAGCCAAGATAGACAGGGCTCTGGGGCCAACGTCCTGACTTTC. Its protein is CASSQDRQGSGANVLTF.

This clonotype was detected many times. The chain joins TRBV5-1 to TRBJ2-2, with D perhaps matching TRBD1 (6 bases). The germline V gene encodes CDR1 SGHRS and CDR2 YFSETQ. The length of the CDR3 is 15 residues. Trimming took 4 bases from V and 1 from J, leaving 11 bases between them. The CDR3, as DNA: TGCGCCAGCAGCATGGGACATCAGAACACCGGGGAGCTGTTTTTT. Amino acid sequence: CASSMGHQNTGELFF.

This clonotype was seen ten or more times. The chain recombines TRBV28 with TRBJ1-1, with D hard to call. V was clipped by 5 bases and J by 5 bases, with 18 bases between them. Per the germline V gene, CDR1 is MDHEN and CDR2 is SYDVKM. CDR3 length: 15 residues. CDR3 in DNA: TGTGCCAGCAGTAGGTTCGTGGGCCTGGGGACTGAAGCTTTCTTT. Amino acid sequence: CASSRFVGLGTEAFF.

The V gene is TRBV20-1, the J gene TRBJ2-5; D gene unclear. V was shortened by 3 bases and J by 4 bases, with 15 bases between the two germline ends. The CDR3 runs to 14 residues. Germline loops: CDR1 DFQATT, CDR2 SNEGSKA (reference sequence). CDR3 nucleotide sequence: TGCAGTGCTAGGGGGTTCGGTTTTTCAGAGACCCAGTACTTC. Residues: CSARGFGFSETQYF.